The rows below give T cell receptor beta chains drawn from one sample of a study of T-cell reconstitution after alpha-beta-depleted transplantation in children. TCRdb analysed the PCR reads with MiXCR anew, one entry per CDR3 protein. The sample holds around 600,000 distinct CDR3 sequences, under 30% seen once. Sample: PBMCs, mostly from graft donor cells, taken 360 days after TCRalphabeta/CD19-depleted stem cell transplant. The receptor source for this set is a boy under two years old who had a stem cell transplant for acute myeloid leukemia, so the T cells may come from the graft donor. CDR3s include the opening cysteine and the closing phenylalanine or tryptophan. The order of the fields is D gene, V gene, clone size, J gene, CDR3 DNA, CDR3 protein. A D gene is named only where the DNA matches it firmly. Part of the rows lack a size; the others show once, few, many or a class for expanded clones.

>-|TRBV6-6|-|TRBJ1-6
TGTGCCAGCAGCTACAGGGATTCACCCCTCCACTTT
CASSYRDSPLHF
>-|TRBV28|many|TRBJ2-3
TGTGCCAGCAGTTCCCCTTGGGCGGGGGATACGCAGTATTTT
CASSSPWAGDTQYF
>-|TRBV7-8|-|TRBJ1-1
TGTGCCAGCAGCTTACTGACGTCGCCTGAAGCTTTCTTT
CASSLLTSPEAFF
>TRBD2|TRBV7-2|many|TRBJ2-1
TGTGCCAGCAGCCAGGACACGGGGGGTCACAATGAGCAGTTCTTC
CASSQDTGGHNEQFF
>-|TRBV20-1|few|TRBJ2-1
TGCAGTGCTAGATGGACGTGGGGCCAGGAGATTTTC
CSARWTWGQEIF
>TRBD2|TRBV4-2|few|TRBJ2-5
TGTGCCAGCAGCCAAGACCCCATGACTAGCGGGGGGCAAGAGACCCAGTACTTC
CASSQDPMTSGGQETQYF
>-|TRBV28|-|TRBJ2-5
TGTGCCAGCAGTATCCAAGCGGACTACGAGACCCAGTACTTC
CASSIQADYETQYF
>-|TRBV12-3/TRBV12-4|-|TRBJ2-7
TGTGCCAGCAGTTCTAGCCGCTACGAGCAGTACTTC
CASSSSRYEQYF
>TRBD1|TRBV27|-|TRBJ2-7
TGTGCCAGCAGTCCCTTGTCCGGGACAGGGGGAAGGAACGAGCAGTACTTC
CASSPLSGTGGRNEQYF
>-|TRBV20-1|few|TRBJ2-3
TGCAGTGCTGCACCCGGGACGGCTAGCACAGATACGCAGTATTTT
CSAAPGTASTDTQYF
>-|TRBV6-1|many|TRBJ1-2
TGTGCCAGCAGTGAAACGGGAACGGGATATGGCTACACCTTC
CASSETGTGYGYTF
>TRBD1|TRBV24-1|-|TRBJ2-3
TGTGCCACCAGTGACCCCGGACAGGAGGTATCAGATACGCAGTATTTT
CATSDPGQEVSDTQYF
>-|TRBV21-1|-|TRBJ1-2
TGTGCCAGCACAAACGTAGGAGGGCAGAGCATCTATGGCTACACCTTC
CASTNVGGQSIYGYTF
>TRBD2|TRBV20-1|few|TRBJ2-7
TGCAGTGCCAGCCGACGGGGGGATGGGGAGCAGTACTTC
CSASRRGDGEQYF
>TRBD1|TRBV20-1|many|TRBJ1-5
TGCAGTGCTAAGGGACAGGACGACAATCAGCCCCAGCATTTT
CSAKGQDDNQPQHF
>TRBD1|TRBV20-1|few|TRBJ2-7
TGCAGTGCTAGAGAGAATCCCTGGGACAGTAGAACCTACGAGCAGTACTTC
CSARENPWDSRTYEQYF
>TRBD2|TRBV27|-|TRBJ2-3
TGTGCCAGCAGTACGACAGTAGCGGGGGGCCAAAGCACAGATACGCAGTATTTT
CASSTTVAGGQSTDTQYF
>-|TRBV28|many|TRBJ2-5
TGTGCCAGCAGTTCAAGGCTCGAAGAGACCCAGTACTTC
CASSSRLEETQYF
>-|TRBV12-3/TRBV12-4|-|TRBJ2-3
TGTGCCAGCAGTTTTTGGGAAGAGAGCACAGATACGCAGTATTTT
CASSFWEESTDTQYF
>-|TRBV2|once|TRBJ2-5
TGTGCCAGCCCAGGACAGCCCCTTGGAGAGACCCAGTACTTC
CASPGQPLGETQYF
>TRBD2|TRBV4-3|few|TRBJ2-1
TGCGCTACCTCCCCCAACGTCGCGGGGGTTGTTATTTCTGAGCAGTTCTTC
CATSPNVAGVVISEQFF
>-|TRBV9|few|TRBJ2-7
TGTGCCAGCAGCGTAGATCTGGGGGCGTCCTACGAGCAGTACTTC
CASSVDLGASYEQYF
>TRBD2|TRBV20-1|many|TRBJ2-3
TGCAGTGCTAGAGATCTGAGGGGAAGCGGGGGGACCACAGATACGCAGTATTTT
CSARDLRGSGGTTDTQYF
>-|TRBV6-4|few|TRBJ2-3
TGTGCCAGCAGGGAGGGACAGTTCACAGATACGCAGTATTTT
CASREGQFTDTQYF